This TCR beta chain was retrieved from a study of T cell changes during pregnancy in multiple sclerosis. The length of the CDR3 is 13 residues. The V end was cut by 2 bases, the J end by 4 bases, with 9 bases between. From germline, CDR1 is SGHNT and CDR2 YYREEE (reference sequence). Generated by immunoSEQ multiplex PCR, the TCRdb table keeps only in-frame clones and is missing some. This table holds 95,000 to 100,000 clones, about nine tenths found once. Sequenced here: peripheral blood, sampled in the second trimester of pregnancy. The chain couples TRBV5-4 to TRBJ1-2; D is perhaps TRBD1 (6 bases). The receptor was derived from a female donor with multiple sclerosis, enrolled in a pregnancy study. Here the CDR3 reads CASSLDRSYGYTF. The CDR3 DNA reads TGTGCCAGCAGCTTAGACAGGAGCTATGGCTACACCTTC.